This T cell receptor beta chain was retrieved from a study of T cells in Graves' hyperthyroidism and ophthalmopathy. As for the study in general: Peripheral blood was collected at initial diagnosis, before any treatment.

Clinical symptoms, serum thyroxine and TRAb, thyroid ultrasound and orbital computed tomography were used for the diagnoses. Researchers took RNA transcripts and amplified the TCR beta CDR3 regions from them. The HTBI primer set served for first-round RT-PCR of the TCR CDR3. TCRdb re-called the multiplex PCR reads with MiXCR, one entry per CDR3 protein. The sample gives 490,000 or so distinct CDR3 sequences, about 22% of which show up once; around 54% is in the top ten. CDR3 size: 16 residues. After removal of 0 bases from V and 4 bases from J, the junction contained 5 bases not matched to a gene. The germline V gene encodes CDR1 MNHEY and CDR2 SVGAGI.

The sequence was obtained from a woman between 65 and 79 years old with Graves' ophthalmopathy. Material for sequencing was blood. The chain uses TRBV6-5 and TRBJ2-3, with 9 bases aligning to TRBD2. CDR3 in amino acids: CASSYSASGNPDTQYF. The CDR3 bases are TGTGCCAGCAGTTACTCAGCTAGCGGGAACCCAGATACGCAGTATTTT.